The 20 T cell receptor beta chains below were found in one sample sequenced in a study of early T cells in non-severe SARS-CoV-2 infection. TCRdb re-derived calls from the 5' RACE reads in MiXCR, one entry per CDR3 protein. The sample has 55,000 to 85,000 distinct CDR3 sequences, about 12% seen once. Input material: whole blood. All receptors come from an adult who was a healthcare worker with PCR-confirmed SARS-CoV-2 infection or an uninfected control (not recorded which).

In its sample, this clonotype was seen many times. The genes are TRBV5-6 and TRBJ2-1; D is possibly TRBD2 (6 bases). V was trimmed by 2 bases and J by 3 bases, leaving 15 bases between them. Germline assignment: CDR1 SGHDT and CDR2 YYEEEE. This CDR3 is built from 16 residues. CDR3 sequence reads: CASSFIRRANYNEQFF. The CDR3, as DNA: TGTGCCAGCAGCTTCATCAGGAGGGCTAACTACAATGAGCAGTTCTTC.

This clonotype was seen a few times. The chain recombines TRBV11-2 with TRBJ2-1; 9 bases map to TRBD1. Germline V gives CDR1 SGHAT, CDR2 FQNNGV. The CDR3 sequence is 17 residues long. J was trimmed by 4 bases and V by 6 bases; bases with no gene match: 13. CDR3 in DNA: TGTGCCAGCAGACCGACAGGGGGGGCCTATTATTACAATGAGCAGTTCTTC. It is translated as CASRPTGGAYYYNEQFF.

This clonotype was detected a few times. The J gene is TRBJ1-3, the V gene TRBV7-2; D unresolved. The CDR3 consists of 17 residues. CDR1 and CDR2 (germline): SGHTA, FQGNSA. Deletions cut 0 bases from V and 4 bases from J, with 16 bases between. CDR3 DNA: TGTGCCAGCAGCTTAGCGAGCACCCGCCTGCCGGGAAACACCATATATTTT. As protein: CASSLASTRLPGNTIYF.

The chain carries TRBV6-6 and TRBJ1-2, with D perhaps matching TRBD1 (5 bases). Trimming shortened V by 6 bases and J by 2 bases, and 7 bases separated the two germline ends. Germline V gene data show CDR1 as MNHNY and CDR2 as SVGAGI (reference sequence). The CDR3 sequence is 12 residues long. The CDR3, as DNA: TGTGCCAGCAGGCGGGACAACTATGGCTACACCTTC. Translation: CASRRDNYGYTF.

This clonotype was seen only once. The J gene is TRBJ2-1, the V gene TRBV5-5; 7 nucleotides align to TRBD1. J was trimmed by 9 bases and V by 4 bases; bases with no gene match: 7. CDR3 length: 13 amino acids. The germline CDR1 and CDR2 sequences are SGHKS and YYEKEE (reference sequence). The chain's CDR3 is CASSLLGGGEQFF. The CDR3 nucleotides read TGTGCCAGCAGCCTGTTAGGGGGCGGTGAGCAGTTCTTC.

This clonotype occurred a few times. The genes are TRBV5-1 and TRBJ1-6, with D maybe TRBD1 (5 bases). The V gene's germline CDR1 is SGHRS and CDR2 YFSETQ. Trimming pared 1 base from V and 8 bases from J, leaving 10 bases between. The length of the CDR3 is 14 residues. The CDR3 loop reads CASSLRDGDSPLHF. As DNA, the CDR3 is TGCGCCAGCAGCTTGAGGGACGGAGATTCACCCCTCCACTTT. Combining the CDR3 with reference TRBV5-1 and TRBJ1-6 gives the whole variable domain KAGVTQTPRYLIKTRGQQVTLSCSPISGHRSVSWYQQTPGQGLQFLFEYFSETQRNKGNFPGRFSGRQFSNSRSEMNVSTLELGDSALYLCASSLRDGDSPLHFGNGTRLTVT.

The rearrangement links TRBV2 to TRBJ2-7; 7 bases map to TRBD2. V trimming: 6 bases; J trimming: 2 bases; junction bases outside the gene matches: 10. The CDR3 is made up of 15 amino acids. Germline V gene data show CDR1 as SNHLY and CDR2 as FYNNEI. The CDR3 loop reads CASRRELAKTYEQYF. DNA for the CDR3: TGTGCCAGCAGGCGGGAACTAGCGAAAACCTACGAGCAGTACTTC.

This rearrangement joins TRBV12-3 or TRBV12-4 to TRBJ2-3; 14 bases fit TRBD2. The CDR3 runs 16 residues. The ends lost 0 bases at V and 7 bases at J; junction bases unmatched: 3. The CDR3 DNA follows: TGTGCCAGCAGTTTAGCGACTAGCGGGGGGGATTATACGCAGTATTTT. This sequence encodes CASSLATSGGDYTQYF.

This clonotype was found a few times. V and J are TRBV6-1 and TRBJ2-7; 10 bases align to TRBD2. Germline CDR1 reads MNHNS; CDR2 reads SASEGT. J gave up 0 bases and V 10 bases, and 3 bases lay outside the gene matches. This CDR3 contains 13 residues. The CDR3, as DNA: TGTGCCACCAGGACTAGCGGCTCCTACGAGCAGTACTTC. Translation gives CATRTSGSYEQYF.

Many counts were recorded for this clonotype. The CDR3 DNA follows: TGTGCCAGCACACAGGGGGCCCTGAACACTGAAGCTTTCTTT. Protein product: CASTQGALNTEAFF. The rearrangement links TRBV12-3 or TRBV12-4 to TRBJ1-1; TRBD1 matches at 9 bases. V trimming: 7 bases; J trimming: 0 bases; junction bases outside the gene matches: 3. The CDR3 totals 14 residues.

Worth noting for this clonotype: This may be a read error, as it is one base from a much larger clone. J is TRBJ2-1 and V is TRBV11-2; TRBD1 is a possible D gene (6 bases). The CDR3 is 14 amino acids. The germline CDR1 and CDR2 sequences are SGHAT and FQNNGV. The CDR3, as DNA: TGTGCCAGCAGACTCTCGGACAGCTACAATGATCAGTTCTTC. Translated, it gives CASRLSDSYNDQFF.

This clonotype was found a few times. The chain uses TRBV12-3 or TRBV12-4 and TRBJ2-3; D is perhaps TRBD2 (5 bases). V dropped 6 bases and J dropped 6 bases, with 16 bases sitting between them. The CDR3 runs 14 residues. CDR3 in amino acids: CASSQRQTGDTQYF. For the CDR3, the DNA is TGTGCCAGCAGCCAAAGACAAACGGGGGATACGCAGTATTTT.

In its sample, this clonotype was seen many times. The chain uses TRBV5-1 and TRBJ2-7; TRBD1 agrees at 8 bases. The CDR3 is 14 amino acids. CDR1 SGHRS and CDR2 YFSETQ come from the germline V gene. Germline trimming cut 0 bases from V and 5 bases from J; bases unmatched to any gene: 4. In DNA, the CDR3 is TGCGCCAGCAGCTTGGGACAGGGGAATGACGAGCAGTACTTC. Translated, it gives CASSLGQGNDEQYF.

The CDR3 region has the DNA TGTGCCAGCAGCTTGGTTGAGGGGGTACCTGGAAACACCATATATTTT. This gives the protein CASSLVEGVPGNTIYF. The V and J genes are TRBV5-5 and TRBJ1-3, with D possibly being TRBD1 (6 bases). Germline values: CDR1 SGHKS, CDR2 YYEKEE (reference sequence). The CDR3 loop spans 16 amino acids. Trimming removed 0 bases from V and 2 bases from J, with 12 bases in between.

The chain has TRBV6-6 and TRBJ1-3; D gene uncertain. Trimming removed 6 bases from V and 0 bases from J, with 9 bases in between. CDR1 is MNHNY and CDR2 is SVGAGI in the germline V gene (reference sequence). CDR3 size: 14 residues. The CDR3 sequence is CASSLALSGNTIYF. For the CDR3, the DNA is TGTGCCAGCAGCCTCGCCCTCTCTGGAAACACCATATATTTT.

This clonotype was counted at least ten times. This chain joins TRBV29-1 and TRBJ1-5, with D perhaps matching TRBD1 (5 bases). The V end lost 5 bases, the J end lost 2 bases, and 7 bases lay between the germline ends. In germline, CDR1 is SQVTM, CDR2 ANQGSEA. This CDR3 has 12 amino acids. The CDR3 DNA sequence: TGCAGCGTTAGGGACGGCAATCAGCCCCAGCATTTT. It encodes CSVRDGNQPQHF.

This clonotype appeared a few times. The V gene is TRBV20-1, the J gene TRBJ2-1; 7 bases are a match to TRBD2. The CDR3 sequence is 14 residues long. The germline gives CDR1 DFQATT, CDR2 SNEGSKA (reference sequence). V lost 0 bases to trimming and J lost 4 bases; unmatched junction nucleotides: 3. CDR3 amino acids: CSARDLAAYNEQFF. The CDR3 region has the DNA TGCAGTGCTAGAGATCTAGCGGCATACAATGAGCAGTTCTTC.

This sequence joins TRBV10-3 and TRBJ2-7; D tentatively fits TRBD1 or TRBD2 (5 bases each). With 2 bases removed from V and 6 bases from J, the gap between germline ends came to 17 bases. This CDR3 spans 15 amino acids. Germline-derived CDR1 and CDR2 are ENHRY and SYGVKD. Written as DNA, the CDR3 is TGTGCCATCAGTGAGACCGGGACCCGAGGGTTCGAGCAGTACTTC. This encodes CAISETGTRGFEQYF.

The genes are TRBV9 and TRBJ1-2; a weak D match, TRBD1 (6 bases). Looked up from germline, CDR1 is SGDLS and CDR2 is YYNGEE. CDR3 length: 11 residues. Trimming pared 5 bases from V and 11 bases from J, leaving 13 bases between. The CDR3 DNA reads as TGTGCCAGCAGTGCTACAGGGAGATACACCTTC. Its translation: CASSATGRYTF.

The chain recombines TRBV6-6 with TRBJ1-5, with D perhaps TRBD1 (5 bases). Trimming removed 6 bases from V and 3 bases from J, with 18 bases in between. The CDR3 is made up of 16 amino acids. Germline V gene sequence: CDR1 MNHNY, CDR2 SVGAGI (reference sequence). Written as DNA, the CDR3 is TGTGCCAGCAGCCCGCCGGGGCCCAGGAACAATCAGCCCCAGCATTTT. It encodes CASSPPGPRNNQPQHF.